This TCR beta chain was identified during a study of T cell changes during pregnancy in multiple sclerosis. Repertoires were generated with immunoSEQ multiplex PCR, while TCRdb's copy carries only in-frame clones and drops some. The sample lists 95,000 to 110,000 clones, 92% occurring once. J lost 8 bases, V lost 4 bases, and 6 bases had no gene match. Germline V lookup: CDR1 SGHRS, CDR2 YFSETQ. CDR3 length: 14 residues. The sequence derives from a female donor with multiple sclerosis, enrolled in a pregnancy study. The gene calls are TRBV5-1 and TRBJ2-1; 10 bases agree with TRBD2. The source material was peripheral blood, sampled after pregnancy. The CDR3 protein is CASSSLGTSDEQFF. CDR3 DNA: TGCGCCAGCAGCAGCTTAGGGACTAGCGATGAGCAGTTCTTC.